The sequence of this T cell receptor (beta chain) was determined in a study of shared clonotypes between healthy human individuals. General study findings and limits: Tissues were not sampled, only blood, and their repertoires likely differ.

The study separated CD4+ cells into CD45RA+ naive and CD45RA-negative memory subsets. Ten or more counts support this clone. Its antigen is still unknown. Clones were sequenced by immunoSEQ multiplex PCR, and TCRdb holds only the in-frame ones, with some missing. The sample includes nearly 1 million clones, about 80% of them seen just once. Germline CDR1 and CDR2: SNHLY and FYNNEI. V lost 1 base, J lost 2 bases, and 9 bases stayed unmatched. CDR3 length: 17 residues. The specimen sequenced was memory CD4+ T cells sorted from blood. Subset denoted: CD45RA-negative fraction. The TCR comes from a man younger than 35 in good health. The V gene is TRBV2, the J gene TRBJ2-7, with TRBD2 identical over 9 bases. The CDR3 DNA is TGTGCCAGCAGTGAAGATCCGAGCGGGAGGATTGCCTACGAGCAGTACTTC. This gives the protein CASSEDPSGRIAYEQYF.